One T cell receptor beta chain is described in this entry. What it binds is not known. 60 Vbeta and 13 Jbeta primers were used in PCR. Generated by immunoSEQ multiplex PCR, the TCRdb table keeps only in-frame clones and is missing some. This repertoire shows some 240,000 clones, 92% found once; its top ten account for about 1.7%. The source of the sample is a study of cytomegalovirus exposure and HLA in healthy donors. V lost 0 bases, J lost 4 bases, and 16 bases lay in between. The CDR3 consists of 16 residues. CDR1 is PRHDT and CDR2 is FYEKMQ in the germline V gene (reference sequence). General study results and limits: There were some V segments, including TRBV6-2 and TRBV6-3, excluded as indistinguishable.

This receptor was identified in a girl aged 2 to 10 in good health and CMV-seronegative. The chain has TRBV13 and TRBJ2-7, with TRBD1 as a possible D gene (5 bases). The sequencing input was PBMCs. In DNA form, the CDR3 reads TGTGCCAGCAGCTTAGGGGCTGGGAAAAGGGGTTACGAGCAGTACTTC. Translated: CASSLGAGKRGYEQYF.